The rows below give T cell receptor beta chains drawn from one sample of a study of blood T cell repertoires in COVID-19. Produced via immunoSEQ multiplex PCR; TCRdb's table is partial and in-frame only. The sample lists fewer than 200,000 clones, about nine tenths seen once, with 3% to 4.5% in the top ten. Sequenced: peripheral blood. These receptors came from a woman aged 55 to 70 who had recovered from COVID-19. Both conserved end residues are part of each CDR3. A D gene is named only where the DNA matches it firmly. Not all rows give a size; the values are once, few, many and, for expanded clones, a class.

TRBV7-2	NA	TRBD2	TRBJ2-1	CASSRTSGGSYNEQFF	TGTGCCAGCAGCCGGACTAGCGGGGGCTCCTACAATGAGCAGTTCTTC
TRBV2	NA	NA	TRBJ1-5	CASSVAHQPQHF	TGTGCCAGCAGTGTGGCCCATCAGCCCCAGCATTTT
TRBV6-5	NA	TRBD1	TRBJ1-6	CASTPQGYNSPLHF	TGTGCCAGCACCCCACAGGGGTACAATTCACCCCTCCACTTT
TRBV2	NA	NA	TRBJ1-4	CASGSNEKLFF	TGTGCCAGCGGGAGTAATGAAAAACTGTTTTTT
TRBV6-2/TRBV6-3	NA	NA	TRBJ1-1	CASSYSTQGRAEAFF	TGTGCCAGCAGTTACTCGACGCAGGGTCGAGCTGAAGCTTTCTTT
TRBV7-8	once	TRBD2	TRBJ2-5	CASSAAGTRGSTQYF	TGTGCCAGCAGCGCGGCCGGGACTAGGGGCTCGACCCAGTACTTC
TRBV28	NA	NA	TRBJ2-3	CASRTFGGPDTQYF	TGTGCCAGCAGGACCTTCGGGGGGCCAGATACGCAGTATTTT
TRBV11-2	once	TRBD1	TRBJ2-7	CASSLVGTGDYEQYF	TGTGCCAGCAGCTTAGTGGGGACAGGAGACTACGAGCAGTACTTC
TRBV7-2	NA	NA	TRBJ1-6	CASSLAGRPGTLHF	TGTGCCAGCAGCTTAGCGGGCCGCCCCGGCACCCTCCACTTT
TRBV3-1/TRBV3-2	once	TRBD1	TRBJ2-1	CASSFGTGQDEQFF	TGTGCCAGCAGCTTCGGGACAGGGCAAGATGAGCAGTTCTTC
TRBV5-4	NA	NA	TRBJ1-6	CASSLDPPGPRISPLHF	TGTGCCAGCAGCTTGGATCCCCCGGGTCCTCGAATCTCACCCCTCCACTTT
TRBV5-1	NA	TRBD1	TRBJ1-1	CASSRTGTGNTEAFF	TGCGCCAGCAGCAGAACCGGGACAGGAAACACTGAAGCTTTCTTT
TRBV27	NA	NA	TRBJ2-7	CASSLLASSYEQYF	TGTGCCAGCAGTTTATTAGCAAGCTCCTACGAGCAGTACTTC
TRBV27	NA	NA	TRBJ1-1	CASSRAGTEAFF	TGTGCCAGCAGTAGAGCCGGGACAGAAGCTTTCTTT
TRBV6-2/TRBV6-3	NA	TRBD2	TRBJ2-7	CASSSASGGGYEQYF	TGTGCCAGCAGTTCCGCTAGCGGGGGTGGCTACGAGCAGTACTTC
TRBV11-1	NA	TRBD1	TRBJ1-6	CASSYGTGGNSPLHF	TGTGCCAGCAGCTACGGGACAGGGGGAAATTCACCCCTCCACTTT
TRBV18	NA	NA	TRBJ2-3	CASSEGVIGTDTQYF	TGTGCCAGCTCTGAAGGGGTTATCGGCACAGATACGCAGTATTTT
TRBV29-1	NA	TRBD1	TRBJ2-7	CSVGTGEEQYF	TGCAGCGTGGGGACAGGGGAAGAGCAGTACTTC
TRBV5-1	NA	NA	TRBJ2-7	CASSSGSYEQYF	TGCGCCAGCAGCTCCGGGAGCTACGAGCAGTACTTC
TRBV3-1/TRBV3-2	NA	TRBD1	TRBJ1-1	CASSQGPLDRGTEAFF	TGTGCCAGCAGCCAAGGTCCCCTAGACAGGGGCACTGAAGCTTTCTTT
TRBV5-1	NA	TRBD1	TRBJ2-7	CASSLGQGSSSYEQYF	TGCGCCAGCAGCTTGGGACAGGGGTCAAGCTCCTACGAGCAGTACTTC
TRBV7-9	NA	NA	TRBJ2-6	CASSEMSSGANVLTF	TGTGCCAGCAGCGAAATGAGCTCTGGGGCCAACGTCCTGACTTTC
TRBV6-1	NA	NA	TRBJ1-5	CASSSGNQPQHF	TGTGCCAGCAGTAGCGGGAATCAGCCCCAGCATTTT